This T cell receptor beta chain was obtained from a study of CD8+ T cells in alopecia areata. General study points: In scalp samples, resident alphabeta T cells of normal skin are also sequenced.

Treatment denoted: oral pan-JAK inhibitor, 5-10 mg twice daily. CD4+ and CD8+ T cells were sorted from PBMCs. It was cDNA, reverse transcribed from extracted RNA, that served as the sequencing template. The protocol was immunoSEQ multiplex PCR, while the TCRdb copy is restricted to in-frame clones and leaves out a portion. The data hold about 180,000 clones, with around 51% observed a single time. This CDR3 spans 14 amino acids. Germline CDR1 GTSNPN, CDR2 SVGIG (reference sequence). The V and J ends lost 0 bases and 5 bases, in that order; junction bases with no gene match: 4. This clone was observed a single time. Its antigen is unidentified.

The chain links TRBV30 to TRBJ1-2; 9 bases align to TRBD1. The sequences come from CD8+ T cells sorted from blood, collected around week 54, from a patient treated with tofacitinib. The TCR sequence derives from a human donor with alopecia areata. The CDR3 reads CAWSVQDRGYGYTF. The CDR3 DNA reads as TGTGCCTGGAGTGTACAAGACAGGGGGTATGGCTACACCTTC.